This T cell receptor beta chain was recovered during a study of T cell responses to AZD1222 COVID-19 vaccine. Whole-study findings and limits: Just a handful of people given AZD1222 tested seropositive at baseline. Distributed over spike, vaccine-associated CD4 TCRs predominated at 160-218 and 743-854. Females outnumbered males among donors, who were mostly white British; clonal diversity was possibly underestimated.

The assay was immunoSEQ multiplex PCR, and TCRdb's table has in-frame clones only and misses some. The sample has around 110,000 clones; approximately 90% are singletons. Germline V CDR1 and CDR2: SQVTM, ANQGSEA. This CDR3 is 15 amino acids long. V was cut by 6 bases and J by 2 bases, with 18 bases left in between. Concerning this clone: Its specificity is unknown.

This TCR derives from an adult in good health. The rearrangement joins TRBV29-1 to TRBJ2-3; D is perhaps TRBD1 (5 bases). Sequencing used peripheral blood, obtained on day 0 of AZD1222 vaccination. Here the CDR3 reads CSVPSGSLNTDTQYF. CDR3 nucleotides: TGCAGCGTCCCCTCAGGGTCCCTCAACACAGATACGCAGTATTTT.